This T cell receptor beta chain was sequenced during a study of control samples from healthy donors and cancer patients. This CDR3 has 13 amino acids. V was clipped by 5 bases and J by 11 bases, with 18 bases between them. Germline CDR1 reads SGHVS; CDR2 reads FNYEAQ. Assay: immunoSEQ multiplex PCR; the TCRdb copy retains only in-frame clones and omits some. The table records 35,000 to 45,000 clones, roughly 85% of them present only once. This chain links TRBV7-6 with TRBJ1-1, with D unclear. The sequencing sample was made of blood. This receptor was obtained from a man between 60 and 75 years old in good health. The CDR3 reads CASSQKQNLAAFF. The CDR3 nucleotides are TGTGCCAGCAGCCAGAAGCAGAATCTTGCGGCTTTCTTT.